This TCR beta chain came from a study of blood T cell repertoires in COVID-19. Study-level information: Specimens from acute and convalescent COVID-19 originated in the United States, Italy and Spain.

In germline, CDR1 is SGHAT, CDR2 FQNNGV. The ends lost 2 bases at V and 4 bases at J; junction bases unmatched: 12. This CDR3 comprises 18 residues. Original handling: Amplification of reference gene primers was used by the study to estimate nucleated cell counts. TCRdb keeps only in-frame clones here, not all; method: immunoSEQ multiplex PCR. The DNA was the basis for D and trimming; V, J and clone size are from that table. The table records 99,000 or so clones, around 81% of them present only once. The sample was peripheral blood. The TCR was taken from a man at least 80 years old with acute or convalescent COVID-19. This chain joins TRBV11-2 and TRBJ2-1, with 9 bases aligning to TRBD2. The CDR3 bases are TGTGCCAGCAGCTTACGTGGTGCGTCTAGCGGGGCATACAATGAGCAGTTCTTC. Amino acids: CASSLRGASSGAYNEQFF.